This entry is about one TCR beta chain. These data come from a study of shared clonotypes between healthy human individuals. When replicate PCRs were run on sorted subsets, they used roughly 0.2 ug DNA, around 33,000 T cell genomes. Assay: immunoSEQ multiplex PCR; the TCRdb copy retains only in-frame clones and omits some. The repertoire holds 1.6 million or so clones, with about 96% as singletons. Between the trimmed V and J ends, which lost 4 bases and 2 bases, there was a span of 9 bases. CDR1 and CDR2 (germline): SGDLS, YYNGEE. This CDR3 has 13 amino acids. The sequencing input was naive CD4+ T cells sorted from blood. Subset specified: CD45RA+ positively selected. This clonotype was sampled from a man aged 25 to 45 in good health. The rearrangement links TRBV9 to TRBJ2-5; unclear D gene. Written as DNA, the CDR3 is TGTGCCAGCAGCCGTTCTGTACAAGAGACCCAGTACTTC. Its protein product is CASSRSVQETQYF.